Shown below are 12 T cell receptor beta chains from a single sample sequenced in a study of T cell repertoires in cytomegalovirus infection. TCRdb re-analysed the reads in MiXCR, keeping a single row per CDR3 protein. The sample contains about 890,000 distinct CDR3 sequences, roughly 31% of which appear only once. Their cognate antigens are unknown. The sample here was cultured CD8+ T cells from PBMCs, taken from culture after CMV antigen stimulation. These receptors were taken from a human donor in good health (CMV status not recorded). Some clones in this sample may be carry-over from other donors' samples.

This clonotype was seen more than once but under ten times. The CDR3, as DNA: TGTGCCAGCAGCTTATCTCGGGGTCCCACAGATACGCAGTATTTT. Translation gives CASSLSRGPTDTQYF. V and J are TRBV7-6 and TRBJ2-3; D perhaps matches TRBD2 (5 bases). The length of the CDR3 is 15 residues. In germline, CDR1 is SGHVS, CDR2 FNYEAQ. V lost 2 bases and J 2 bases, leaving 11 bases between the germline ends. Based on the CDR3 plus reference TRBV7-6 and TRBJ2-3, the full variable domain is GAGVSQSPRYKVTKRGQDVALRCDPISGHVSLYWYRQALGQGPEFLTYFNYEAQQDKSGLPNDRFSAERPEGSISTLTIQRTEQRDSAMYRCASSLSRGPTDTQYFGPGTRLTVL.

This clonotype has only a few counts. J is TRBJ1-1 and V is TRBV25-1; unclear D gene. The CDR3 contains 14 residues. Germline CDR1 reads MGHDK; CDR2 reads SYGVNS. V lost 7 bases and J 1 base, leaving 13 bases between the germline ends. CDR3 region: CASIGPQENTEAFF. CDR3 nucleotides: TGTGCCAGCATCGGACCGCAGGAGAACACTGAAGCTTTCTTT.

This clonotype was counted once. The rearrangement joins TRBV11-2 to TRBJ2-7, with a possible D match to TRBD2 (7 bases). The CDR3 spans 15 residues. Germline V lookup: CDR1 SGHAT, CDR2 FQNNGV. The CDR3 nucleotides read TGTGTCAGCAGCTTAGGGCGGGGGCCCCACTACGAGCAGTACGTC. It codes for CVSSLGRGPHYEQYV.

The chain uses TRBV6-2 or TRBV6-3 and TRBJ2-7; TRBD1 agrees at 11 bases. CDR3 length equals 15 residues. Trimming cost V 0 bases and J 5 bases; bases outside gene matches: 3. Germline V gene sequence: CDR1 MNHEY, CDR2 SVGEGT. The CDR3 DNA reads TGTGCCAGCAGTTACTCTTCGGACAGGGGGCACGAGCAGTACGTC. Encoded protein: CASSYSSDRGHEQYV.

The chain has TRBV11-2 and TRBJ1-3; D not certain. CDR1 SGHAT and CDR2 FQNNGV come from the germline V gene. The V gene lost 10 bases and the J gene lost 4 bases, with 14 bases spanning the gap. The length of the CDR3 is 13 residues. CDR3 amino acids: CATADGLGNTIYF. CDR3 nucleotides: TGTGCCACCGCAGATGGTCTAGGAAACACCATATATTTT.

A remark on this clonotype: A much bigger clone sits one base away, suggesting this may be a read error. The V and J genes are TRBV7-6 and TRBJ2-2; a weak D match, TRBD1 (6 bases). The V and J ends lost 3 bases and 2 bases respectively, with 13 bases between them. This CDR3 contains 16 residues. Germline CDR1 and CDR2: SGHVS and FNYEAQ. The CDR3 spells CASSFWTEPNTGELFF. For the CDR3, the DNA is TGTGCCAGCAGCTTTTGGACAGAACCAAACACCGGGGAGCTGTTTTTT.

The V and J genes are TRBV27 and TRBJ2-3; D remains unclear. The CDR3 sequence is 15 residues long. Germline V gene data show CDR1 as MNHEY and CDR2 as SMNVEV (reference sequence). The germline V and J ends were trimmed by 4 bases and 1 base, with 12 bases remaining between them. CDR3 residues: CASSSGWLGTDTQYF. The DNA of the CDR3 is TGTGCCAGCAGTTCCGGCTGGCTGGGCACAGATACGCAGTATTTT.

This clonotype was recorded a few times. This rearrangement joins TRBV6-2 or TRBV6-3 to TRBJ2-7; D is undetermined. V lost 2 bases and J lost 3, with 11 bases in between. This CDR3 is built from 14 residues. Germline V CDR1 and CDR2: MNHEY, SVGEGT. The CDR3 spells CASSYEAGYYEQYV. CDR3 sequence (DNA): TGTGCCAGCAGTTACGAGGCTGGTTACTACGAGCAGTACGTC.

The V call is TRBV19, the J call TRBJ2-3; the D call may be TRBD1 or TRBD2 (5 bases each). Trimming pared 6 bases from V and 2 bases from J, leaving 18 bases between. The CDR3 has 16 amino acids. Germline V gives CDR1 LNHDA, CDR2 SQIVND (reference sequence). The CDR3 nucleotides read TGTGCCAGTAGCGTCCTGGGACCCTTGGCCACAGATACGCAGTATTTT. Translating it yields CASSVLGPLATDTQYF.

This chain uses TRBV18 with TRBJ1-1, with D perhaps TRBD1 (6 bases). CDR3 length equals 15 residues. V lost 8 bases and J 3 bases, leaving 19 bases between the germline ends. Germline values: CDR1 KGHSH, CDR2 LQKENI. The DNA for the CDR3 is TGTGCCAGCCAAGGGACACCTCCCTGGGACACTGAAGCTTTCTTT. It yields the protein CASQGTPPWDTEAFF.

This rearrangement joins TRBV6-2 or TRBV6-3 to TRBJ2-3; a possible D gene is TRBD2 (6 bases). V lost 0 bases and J lost 3, with 10 bases in between. Germline CDR1 is MNHEY and CDR2 is SVGEGT. This CDR3 spans 15 amino acids. CDR3 bases: TGTGCCAGCAGTTACTCGCGGGGCCCTACAGATACGCAGTATTTT. This gives the protein CASSYSRGPTDTQYF.

The chain carries TRBV12-3 or TRBV12-4 and TRBJ1-5; TRBD1 might be the D (6 bases). The CDR3 is 15 amino acids. V gave up 5 bases and J gave up 6 bases, with 17 bases separating them. In DNA, the CDR3 is TGTGCCAGCAGTACCGGGAGGGGGGCCACTCAGCCCCAGCATTTT. Protein product: CASSTGRGATQPQHF.